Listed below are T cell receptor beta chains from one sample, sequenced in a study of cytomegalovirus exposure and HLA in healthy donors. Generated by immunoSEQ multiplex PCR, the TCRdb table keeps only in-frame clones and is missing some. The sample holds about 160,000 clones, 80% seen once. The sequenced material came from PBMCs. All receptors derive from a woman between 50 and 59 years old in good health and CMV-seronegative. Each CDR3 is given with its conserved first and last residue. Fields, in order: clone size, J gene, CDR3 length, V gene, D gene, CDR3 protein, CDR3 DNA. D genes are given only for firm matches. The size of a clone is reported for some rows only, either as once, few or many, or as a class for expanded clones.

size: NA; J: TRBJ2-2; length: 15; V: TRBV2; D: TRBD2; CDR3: CASSGLALKTGELFF; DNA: TGTGCCAGCAGCGGACTAGCCTTGAAGACCGGGGAGCTGTTTTTT
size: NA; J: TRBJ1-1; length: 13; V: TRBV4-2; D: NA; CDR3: CASSQSGDTEAFF; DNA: TGTGCCAGCAGCCAATCAGGGGACACTGAAGCTTTCTTT
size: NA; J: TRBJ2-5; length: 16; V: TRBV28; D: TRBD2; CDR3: CASSSPSGGGQETQYF; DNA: TGTGCCAGCAGTTCCCCCAGCGGGGGTGGCCAAGAGACCCAGTACTTC
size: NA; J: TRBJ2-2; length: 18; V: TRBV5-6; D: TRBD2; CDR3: CASSLGLAGGPGTGELFF; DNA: TGTGCCAGCAGCTTGGGACTAGCGGGGGGGCCTGGCACCGGGGAGCTGTTTTTT
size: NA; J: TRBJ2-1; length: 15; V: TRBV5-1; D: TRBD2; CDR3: CASSEGLAGIGEQFF; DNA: TGCGCCAGCTCAGAGGGACTAGCGGGAATAGGTGAGCAGTTCTTC
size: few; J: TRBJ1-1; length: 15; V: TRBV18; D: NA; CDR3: CASSPRREGDTEAFF; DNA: TGTGCCAGCTCACCCCGCAGGGAGGGGGACACTGAAGCTTTCTTT
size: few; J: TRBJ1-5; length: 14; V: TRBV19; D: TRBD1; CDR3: CASSKDRSNQPQHF; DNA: TGTGCCAGTAGTAAGGACAGGAGTAATCAGCCCCAGCATTTT
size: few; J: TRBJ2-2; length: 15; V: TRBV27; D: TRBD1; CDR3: CASSYPGQGVRELFF; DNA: TGTGCCAGCAGTTACCCGGGACAGGGGGTCCGGGAGCTGTTTTTT
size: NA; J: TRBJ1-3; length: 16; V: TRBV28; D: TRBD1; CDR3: CASSLIGTGERNTIYF; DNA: TGTGCCAGCAGTTTAATCGGGACAGGGGAACGGAACACCATATATTTT
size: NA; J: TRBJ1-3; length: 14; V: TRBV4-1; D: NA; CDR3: CASSPGGLGNTIYF; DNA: TGCGCCAGCAGTCCGGGGGGATTAGGAAACACCATATATTTT
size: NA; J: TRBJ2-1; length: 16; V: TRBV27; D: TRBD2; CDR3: CATSWASGRAGHEQFF; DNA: TGTGCCACCTCATGGGCTAGCGGGAGGGCCGGGCATGAGCAGTTCTTC
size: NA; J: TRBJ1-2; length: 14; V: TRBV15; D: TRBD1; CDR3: CATSRDQGVGGYTF; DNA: TGTGCCACCAGCAGAGATCAGGGGGTAGGGGGCTACACCTTC
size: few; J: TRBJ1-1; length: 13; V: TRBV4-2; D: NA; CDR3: CASTLQEDTEAFF; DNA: TGTGCCAGCACCCTTCAGGAGGACACTGAAGCTTTCTTT
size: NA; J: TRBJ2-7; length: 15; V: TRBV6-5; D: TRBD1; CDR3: CASTQGRTGYYEQYF; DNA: TGTGCCAGCACCCAGGGCCGGACAGGCTATTACGAGCAGTACTTC
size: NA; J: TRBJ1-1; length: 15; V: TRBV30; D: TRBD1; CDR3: CAWSGPGGRSAEAFF; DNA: TGTGCCTGGAGTGGCCCAGGGGGAAGGAGCGCTGAAGCTTTCTTT
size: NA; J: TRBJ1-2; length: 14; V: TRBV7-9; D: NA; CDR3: CASSLAGRVTRFTF; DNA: TGTGCCAGCAGCTTAGCGGGGAGAGTGACAAGATTCACCTTC
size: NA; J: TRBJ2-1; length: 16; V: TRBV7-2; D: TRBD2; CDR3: CASSSLTSGSYNEQFF; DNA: TGTGCCAGCAGCTCTCTGACTAGCGGGTCCTACAATGAGCAGTTCTTC
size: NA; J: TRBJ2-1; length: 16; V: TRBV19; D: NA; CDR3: CASSMGGTLRVNEQFF; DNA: TGTGCCAGTAGTATGGGCGGGACCCTTAGGGTCAATGAGCAGTTCTTC
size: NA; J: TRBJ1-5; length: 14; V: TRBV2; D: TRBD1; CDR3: CASTGGTAYQPQHF; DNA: TGTGCTAGCACCGGTGGGACAGCATATCAGCCCCAGCATTTT
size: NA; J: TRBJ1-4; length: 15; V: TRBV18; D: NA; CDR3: CASSQITAPNEKLFF; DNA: TGTGCCAGCTCACAGATCACAGCCCCTAATGAAAAACTGTTTTTT
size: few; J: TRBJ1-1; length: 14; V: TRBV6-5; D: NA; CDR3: CASSYGGMNTEAFF; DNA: TGTGCCAGCAGTTATGGGGGGATGAACACTGAAGCTTTCTTT
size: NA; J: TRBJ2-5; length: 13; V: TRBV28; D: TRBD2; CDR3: CASSRLAPETQYF; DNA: TGTGCCAGCAGTAGACTAGCGCCAGAGACCCAGTACTTC
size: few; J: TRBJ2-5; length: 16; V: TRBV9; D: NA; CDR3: CASSAAPGITQETQYF; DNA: TGTGCCAGCAGCGCTGCCCCAGGGATCACCCAAGAGACCCAGTACTTC
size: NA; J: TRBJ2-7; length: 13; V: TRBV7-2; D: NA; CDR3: CASSEPGTYEQYF; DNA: TGTGCCAGCAGCGAGCCGGGAACCTACGAGCAGTACTTC
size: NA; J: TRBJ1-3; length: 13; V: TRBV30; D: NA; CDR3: CAWSAGSGNTIYF; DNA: TGTGCCTGGAGCGCCGGCTCTGGAAACACCATATATTTT
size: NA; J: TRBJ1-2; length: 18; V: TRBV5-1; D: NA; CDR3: CASSLEGRGRVRNYGYTF; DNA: TGCGCCAGCAGCTTGGAGGGCCGGGGAAGGGTACGAAACTATGGCTACACCTTC
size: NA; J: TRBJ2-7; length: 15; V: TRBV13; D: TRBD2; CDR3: CASSVRSGRAYEQYF; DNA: TGTGCCAGCAGCGTAAGAAGCGGGAGAGCCTACGAGCAGTACTTC
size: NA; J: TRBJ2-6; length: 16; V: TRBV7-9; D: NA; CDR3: CASSSPDSSGANVLTF; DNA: TGTGCCAGCAGTTCGCCTGACAGCTCTGGGGCCAACGTCCTGACTTTC
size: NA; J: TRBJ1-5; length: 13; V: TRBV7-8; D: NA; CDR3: CASSQRGVQPQHF; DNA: TGTGCCAGCAGCCAGCGGGGAGTTCAGCCCCAGCATTTT
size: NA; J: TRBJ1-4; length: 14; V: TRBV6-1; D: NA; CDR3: CASTTMVANEKLFF; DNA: TGTGCCAGCACCACAATGGTCGCTAATGAAAAACTGTTTTTT
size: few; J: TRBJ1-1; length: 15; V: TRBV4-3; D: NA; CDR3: CASSLTPGAALEAFF; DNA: TGCGCCAGCAGCCTAACACCTGGGGCAGCCCTTGAAGCTTTCTTT
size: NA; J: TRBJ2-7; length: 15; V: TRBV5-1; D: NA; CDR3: CASSLGGQTAREQYF; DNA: TGCGCCAGCAGTCTTGGAGGACAGACGGCTCGAGAGCAGTACTTC
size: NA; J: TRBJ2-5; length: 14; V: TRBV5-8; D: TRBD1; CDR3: CASSPRQGVKTQYF; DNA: TGTGCCAGCAGCCCACGACAGGGGGTTAAGACCCAGTACTTC
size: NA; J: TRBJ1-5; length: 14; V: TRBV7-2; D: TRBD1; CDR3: CASSYNRGGQPQHF; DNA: TGTGCCAGCAGCTATAACAGGGGCGGGCAGCCCCAGCATTTT
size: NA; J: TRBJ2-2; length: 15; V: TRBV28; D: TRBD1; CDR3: CASRAAGGAFGELFF; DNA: TGTGCCAGCAGGGCGGCAGGGGGCGCCTTCGGGGAGCTGTTTTTT
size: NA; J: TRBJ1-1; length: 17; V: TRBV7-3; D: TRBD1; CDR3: CASSLVGTGGKNTEAFF; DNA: TGTGCCAGCAGCTTAGTGGGGACAGGGGGGAAGAACACTGAAGCTTTCTTT
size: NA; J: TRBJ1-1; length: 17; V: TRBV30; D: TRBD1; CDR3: CAWSPATGGFMNTEAFF; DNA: TGTGCCTGGAGTCCCGCGACAGGGGGCTTCATGAACACTGAAGCTTTCTTT
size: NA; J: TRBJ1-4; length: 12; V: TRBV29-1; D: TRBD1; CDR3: CSVSTGAEKLFF; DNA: TGCAGCGTTTCCACAGGGGCTGAAAAACTGTTTTTT
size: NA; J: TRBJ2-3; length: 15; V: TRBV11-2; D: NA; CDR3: CASSLRGSRPDTQYF; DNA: TGTGCCAGCAGCTTACGGGGATCTCGTCCAGATACGCAGTATTTT
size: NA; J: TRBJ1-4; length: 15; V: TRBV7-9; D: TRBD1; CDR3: CASSPRTGRGEKLFF; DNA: TGTGCCAGCAGCCCCCGGACAGGGCGAGGTGAAAAACTGTTTTTT